The 3 T cell receptor beta chains below were found in one sample sequenced in a study of Ad26.COV2.S vaccination and SARS-CoV-2 variants. Some clones are missing from TCRdb's copy, which holds only in-frame ones; the method was immunoSEQ multiplex PCR. Of roughly 390,000 clones listed, approximately 86% were seen once; the top ten hold around 3.4%. Treatment defined: roughly 20 received Ad26.COV2.S at low or high dose, single or two shots; about five received placebo; per-sample allocation not given. At day 63 after the first vaccine or placebo injection, samples were drawn. The sample consisted of peripheral blood, taken in a trial of Ad26.COV2.S vaccine versus placebo. The receptor set was obtained from a person aged 18-65 years who received the Ad26.COV2.S COVID-19 vaccine or a placebo.

J is TRBJ2-3 and V is TRBV7-2; 9 bases match TRBD2. Per germline, CDR1 SGHTA and CDR2 FQGNSA. V gave up 4 bases and J gave up 1 base; unmatched junction bases: 6. The CDR3 covers 16 residues. This chain's CDR3 is CASSSPGLARTDTQYF. The CDR3 nucleotides read TGTGCCAGCAGCTCTCCGGGACTAGCTCGCACAGATACGCAGTATTTT. Full variable domain (missing parts from reference TRBV7-2 and TRBJ2-3): GAGVSQSPSNKVTEKGKDVELRCDPISGHTALYWYRQSLGQGLEFLIYFQGNSAPDKSGLPSDRFSAERTGGSVSTLTIQRTQQEDSAVYLCASSSPGLARTDTQYFGPGTRLTVL.

The gene calls are TRBV5-1 and TRBJ2-1, with D perhaps TRBD1 (5 bases). V was shortened by 2 bases and J by 7 bases, with 10 bases between the two germline ends. The germline gives CDR1 SGHRS, CDR2 YFSETQ. The CDR3 extends over 13 amino acids. The CDR3 nucleotides are TGCGCCAGCAGCTTTGCAGGGTTAAATGAGCAGTTCTTC. Protein product: CASSFAGLNEQFF. The whole variable domain, filled in from reference TRBV5-1 and TRBJ2-1, reads KAGVTQTPRYLIKTRGQQVTLSCSPISGHRSVSWYQQTPGQGLQFLFEYFSETQRNKGNFPGRFSGRQFSNSRSEMNVSTLELGDSALYLCASSFAGLNEQFFGPGTRLTVL.

The rearrangement links TRBV11-2 to TRBJ1-1; TRBD1 is a possible D gene (6 bases). Germline V CDR1 and CDR2: SGHAT, FQNNGV. The V gene lost 5 bases and the J gene lost 8 bases, with 18 bases spanning the gap. This CDR3 contains 14 residues. This CDR3 is CASSLRRQAAEAFF. The CDR3 region has the DNA TGTGCCAGCAGCCTCCGTCGACAGGCCGCCGAAGCTTTCTTT.